The text below deals with one T cell receptor beta chain. This specimen comes from a study of T cell changes during pregnancy in multiple sclerosis. V shed 5 bases and J 6 bases; nucleotides not matched to a gene: 10. CDR1 MNHNS and CDR2 SASEGT come from the germline V gene. The length of the CDR3 is 15 residues. Sequencing used immunoSEQ multiplex PCR; TCRdb keeps in-frame clones, though not all of them. The table lists over 75,000 clones, approximately 92% of them singletons. The sequencing here drew on peripheral blood, taken in the first trimester of pregnancy. The V gene is TRBV6-1, the J gene TRBJ2-3; 8 nucleotides align to TRBD2. This TCR derives from a female donor with multiple sclerosis, enrolled in a pregnancy study. The CDR3 reads CASSTSGSGADTQYF. CDR3 nucleotides: TGTGCCAGCAGTACCAGCGGGAGCGGGGCGGATACGCAGTATTTT.